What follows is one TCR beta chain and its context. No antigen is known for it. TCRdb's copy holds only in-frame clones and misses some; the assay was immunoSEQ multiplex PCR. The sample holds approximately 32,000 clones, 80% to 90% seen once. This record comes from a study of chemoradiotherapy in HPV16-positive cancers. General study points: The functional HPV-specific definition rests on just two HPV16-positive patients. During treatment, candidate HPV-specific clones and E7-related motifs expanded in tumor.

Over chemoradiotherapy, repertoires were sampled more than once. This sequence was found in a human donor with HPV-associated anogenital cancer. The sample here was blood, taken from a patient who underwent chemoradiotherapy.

As DNA, the CDR3 is TGTGCCAGCAGACAAAGCGGGGGGTCCTACGAGCAGTACTTC. Protein product: CASRQSGGSYEQYF. The rearrangement joins TRBV28 to TRBJ2-7; 9 bases align to TRBD2. Trimming cost V 6 bases and J 1 base; bases outside gene matches: 4. There are 14 residues in the CDR3. Germline-derived CDR1 and CDR2 are MDHEN and SYDVKM.